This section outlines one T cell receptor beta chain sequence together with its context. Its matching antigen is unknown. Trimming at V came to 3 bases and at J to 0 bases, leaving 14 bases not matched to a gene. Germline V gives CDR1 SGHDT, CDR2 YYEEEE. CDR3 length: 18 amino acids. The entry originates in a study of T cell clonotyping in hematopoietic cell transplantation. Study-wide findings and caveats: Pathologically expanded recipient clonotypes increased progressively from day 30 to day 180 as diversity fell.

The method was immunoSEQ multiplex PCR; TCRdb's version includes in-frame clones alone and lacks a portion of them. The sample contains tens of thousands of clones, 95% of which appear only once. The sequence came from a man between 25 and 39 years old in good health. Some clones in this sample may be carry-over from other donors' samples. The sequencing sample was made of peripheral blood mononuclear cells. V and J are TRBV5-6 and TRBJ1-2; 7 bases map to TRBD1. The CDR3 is CASSSAGGQPITNYGYTF. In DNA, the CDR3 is TGTGCCAGCAGCTCTGCGGGGGGACAGCCAATAACTAACTATGGCTACACCTTC.